The next 24 T cell receptor beta chains were all read from a single sample in a study of cytomegalovirus exposure and HLA in healthy donors (dated by TCRdb to the late 2010s). The library came from the immunoSEQ multiplex PCR assay. A mixture of 60 forward primers for TCR Vbeta segments and 13 reverse primers for TCR Jbeta segments was used in the multiplex PCR. Held by TCRdb, this immuneACCESS table contains in-frame sequences only and omits some clones. Under half of the omission traces to an unresolved V gene where checked; the cause of the rest is unknown. The sample table shows about 190,000 clones, and 84% are seen once. The leading ten clones occupy around 0.27% of the sample. Sequencing input: PBMCs. The receptors shown here come from a boy between 10 and 17 years old in good health and CMV-seronegative.

This rearrangement joins TRBV11-3 to TRBJ1-1; 7 bases align to TRBD1. CDR1 is SGHNT and CDR2 is YENEEA in the germline V gene. V gave up 0 bases and J gave up 9 bases; unmatched junction bases: 4. The CDR3 contains 13 residues. CDR3 DNA sequence: TGTGCCAGCAGCTTAGAGACAGGGTCAAAAGCTTTCTTT. This translates into CASSLETGSKAFF.

The rearrangement uses TRBV6-5 and TRBJ2-5; possible D gene TRBD2, 5 bases. The CDR3 has 16 amino acids. CDR1 is MNHEY and CDR2 is SVGAGI in the germline V gene. V was cut by 1 base and J by 1 base, with 13 bases left in between. The CDR3 region has the DNA TGTGCCAGCAGTTACTTTCGGGTCACTAGCCAAGAGACCCAGTACTTC. Its translation: CASSYFRVTSQETQYF.

V is TRBV2 and J is TRBJ1-4; possibly TRBD1 for D (6 bases). CDR3 length: 15 amino acids. Germline-derived CDR1 and CDR2 are SNHLY and FYNNEI. V was clipped by 3 bases and J by 8 bases, with 16 bases between them. The CDR3 spells CASSDDRSGWEKLFF. CDR3 in DNA: TGTGCCAGCAGTGATGACAGGTCCGGTTGGGAAAAACTGTTTTTT.

This rearrangement joins TRBV27 to TRBJ1-1; D ambiguous. The V end was cut by 1 base, the J end by 1 base, with 4 bases between. Germline V gives CDR1 MNHEY, CDR2 SMNVEV (reference sequence). There are 13 residues in the CDR3. CDR3 amino acids: CASSLYWNTEAFF. CDR3 in DNA: TGTGCCAGCAGTTTATACTGGAACACTGAAGCTTTCTTT.

The V gene is TRBV28, the J gene TRBJ1-4; possible D gene TRBD1, 5 bases. The CDR3 totals 15 residues. V was trimmed by 3 bases and J by 8 bases, leaving 16 bases between them. The V gene's germline CDR1 is MDHEN and CDR2 SYDVKM. In DNA form, the CDR3 reads TGTGCCAGCAGTTTCGCGCAGGGTCGAAACGAAAAACTGTTTTTT. This translates into CASSFAQGRNEKLFF.

This chain joins TRBV29-1 and TRBJ1-1, with D unclear. The CDR3 spans 12 residues. Trimming removed 5 bases at V and 1 base at J, with 8 bases between. Per the germline V gene, CDR1 is SQVTM and CDR2 is ANQGSEA. The CDR3 nucleotides are TGCAGCGTTAGCTACAGGAACACTGAAGCTTTCTTT. As protein: CSVSYRNTEAFF.

This clone is a singleton in its sample. The rearrangement joins TRBV7-9 to TRBJ1-2, with D perhaps matching TRBD1 (5 bases). V lost 3 bases, J lost 4 bases, and 12 bases lay in between. There are 14 residues in the CDR3. The germline gives CDR1 SEHNR, CDR2 FQNEAQ (reference sequence). Here the CDR3 DNA reads TGTGCCAGCAGCTTGGGAGGGGATCCCTATGGCTACACCTTC. As protein: CASSLGGDPYGYTF.

V usage is TRBV29-1 and J usage is TRBJ2-1; 9 bases are shared with TRBD2. V shed 6 bases, J shed 14 bases, and the junction held 14 bases outside the gene matches. CDR1 is SQVTM, CDR2 ANQGSEA, per germline. The CDR3 consists of 13 residues. The CDR3 sequence is CSVERGGGRAEFF. CDR3 DNA: TGCAGCGTCGAAAGGGGGGGCGGGAGGGCGGAGTTCTTC.

The J gene is TRBJ2-7, the V gene TRBV15; TRBD2 matches 7 bases. The germline V gene has CDR1 LNHNV and CDR2 YYDKDF (reference sequence). The CDR3 is 14 residues long. V was pared by 3 bases and J by 4 bases, with 6 bases of the junction left unmatched. The CDR3 bases are TGTGCCACCAGCAGTGAGACTAGCAGTTACGAGCAGTACTTC. It specifies CATSSETSSYEQYF.

The CDR3: CASRQGVAVYEQYF. The CDR3 nucleotides read TGTGCCAGCAGGCAGGGGGTTGCTGTGTACGAGCAGTACTTC. The chain joins TRBV5-4 to TRBJ2-7; 7 nucleotides match TRBD1. The CDR3 is 14 residues long. Germline CDR1 reads SGHNT; CDR2 reads YYREEE (reference sequence). V lost 5 bases and J lost 4; bases outside the gene matches: 9.

The V gene is TRBV9, the J gene TRBJ1-6, with D uncertain. The CDR3 extends over 15 amino acids. V was shortened by 3 bases and J by 0 bases, with 7 bases between the two germline ends. The germline CDR1 and CDR2 sequences are SGDLS and YYNGEE. CDR3 DNA: TGTGCCAGCAGCGAATCCAGCTCCTATAATTCACCCCTCCACTTT. It specifies CASSESSSYNSPLHF. The variable domain in full, completed from reference TRBV9 and TRBJ1-6, reads DSGVTQTPKHLITATGQRVTLRCSPRSGDLSVYWYQQSLDQGLQFLIQYYNGEERAKGNILERFSAQQFPDLHSELNLSSLELGDSALYFCASSESSSYNSPLHFGNGTRLTVT.

This rearrangement joins TRBV30 to TRBJ2-7; 9 nucleotides align to TRBD2. CDR1 is GTSNPN and CDR2 is SVGIG in the germline V gene (reference sequence). V lost 0 bases and J lost 4; bases outside the gene matches: 4. There are 14 residues in the CDR3. The CDR3: CAWSVSSGGYEQYF. In nucleotides, the CDR3 is TGTGCCTGGAGTGTGAGTAGCGGGGGTTACGAGCAGTACTTC.

The gene calls are TRBV29-1 and TRBJ2-7; D gene uncertain. This CDR3 is 13 amino acids long. The germline V gene has CDR1 SQVTM and CDR2 ANQGSEA. Trimming cost V 1 base and J 4 bases, with 11 bases left between them. The CDR3 sequence is CSVEAEAPYEQYF. CDR3 sequence (DNA): TGCAGCGTTGAAGCCGAAGCTCCATACGAGCAGTACTTC.

The rearrangement links TRBV11-2 to TRBJ2-1; D may be TRBD2 (6 bases). The germline gives CDR1 SGHAT, CDR2 FQNNGV. This CDR3 comprises 19 residues. The V gene lost 3 bases and the J gene lost 0 bases, with 21 bases spanning the gap. CDR3 loop: CASSFDLFASVSSYNEQFF. The DNA of the CDR3 is TGTGCCAGCAGCTTCGATCTATTTGCTAGCGTTAGCTCCTACAATGAGCAGTTCTTC.

A single count supports this clone. The CDR3 loop reads CASSLASGRANYEQFF. The CDR3 DNA reads as TGCGCCAGCAGCTTGGCTAGCGGGAGGGCCAACTATGAGCAGTTCTTC. The chain recombines TRBV5-1 with TRBJ2-1; 12 nucleotides match TRBD2. The J segment lost 8 bases and the V segment lost 0 bases, leaving 6 bases of the junction unmatched. The CDR3 is 16 residues long. CDR1 SGHRS and CDR2 YFSETQ come from the germline V gene.

The chain has TRBV9 and TRBJ1-5, with TRBD1 matching 9 bases. Germline V gene sequence: CDR1 SGDLS, CDR2 YYNGEE. The CDR3 contains 15 residues. J gave up 1 base and V 4 bases, and 3 bases lay outside the gene matches. The CDR3 sequence is CASSFGQGSNQPQHF. The DNA for the CDR3 is TGTGCCAGCAGCTTCGGACAGGGGAGCAATCAGCCCCAGCATTTT.

The chain recombines TRBV30 with TRBJ2-7; tentative D call: TRBD1 (6 bases). Germline V gene lookup returns CDR1 GTSNPN and CDR2 SVGIG (reference sequence). The CDR3 extends over 12 amino acids. V was shortened by 4 bases and J by 7 bases, with 14 bases between the two germline ends. CDR3 residues: CAWNLGAREQYF. The CDR3 coding sequence is TGTGCCTGGAACCTGGGGGCTAGGGAGCAGTACTTC.

In this sample, this clone turned up a few times. The chain has TRBV6-5 and TRBJ1-2; D unclear. The CDR3 contains 12 residues. Trimming took 8 bases from V and 5 from J, leaving 12 bases between them. Per germline, CDR1 MNHEY and CDR2 SVGAGI. The CDR3 DNA reads TGTGCCAGCCGAGCCGGGGTTTATGGCTACACCTTC. Protein product: CASRAGVYGYTF.

The chain links TRBV5-4 to TRBJ2-7, with D maybe TRBD1 (5 bases). CDR3 size: 12 residues. V gave up 0 bases and J gave up 4 bases, with 5 bases separating them. The germline gives CDR1 SGHNT, CDR2 YYREEE (reference sequence). CDR3 sequence: CASSLDRYEQYF. Here the CDR3 DNA reads TGTGCCAGCAGCTTGGACAGGTACGAGCAGTACTTC. The entire variable domain, with the rest obtained from reference TRBV5-4 and TRBJ2-7, is as follows: ETGVTQSPTHLIKTRGQQVTLRCSSQSGHNTVSWYQQALGQGPQFIFQYYREEENGRGNFPPRFSGLQFPNYSSELNVNALELDDSALYLCASSLDRYEQYFGPGTRLTVT.

The V and J genes are TRBV11-2 and TRBJ2-2, with 8 bases matching TRBD1. J was trimmed by 1 base and V by 3 bases; bases with no gene match: 1. This CDR3 spans 15 amino acids. Germline V gives CDR1 SGHAT, CDR2 FQNNGV. The CDR3 coding sequence is TGTGCCAGCAGCTTTGACAGGGGGAACACCGGGGAGCTGTTTTTT. Amino acids: CASSFDRGNTGELFF. Drawing the rest from reference TRBV11-2 and TRBJ2-2, the complete variable domain is EAGVAQSPRYKIIEKRQSVAFWCNPISGHATLYWYQQILGQGPKLLIQFQNNGVVDDSQLPKDRFSAERLKGVDSTLKIQPAKLEDSAVYLCASSFDRGNTGELFFGEGSRLTVL.

V is TRBV7-9 and J is TRBJ1-1; D perhaps matches TRBD1 (5 bases). Trimming stripped 4 bases from V and 6 bases from J, with 18 bases between. CDR3 length: 15 amino acids. Germline V gene data show CDR1 as SEHNR and CDR2 as FQNEAQ (reference sequence). The CDR3: CASSSLPRARPEAFF. CDR3 nucleotides: TGTGCCAGCAGCTCCTTGCCCAGGGCCCGCCCTGAAGCTTTCTTT.

The rearrangement links TRBV7-2 to TRBJ1-2, with 10 bases that match TRBD1. The CDR3 is 14 amino acids. Trimming removed 4 bases from V and 6 bases from J; junction bases left unmatched: 5. The germline V gene encodes CDR1 SGHTA and CDR2 FQGNSA. This chain's CDR3 is CASSYRGTGDGYTF. The CDR3 DNA reads TGTGCCAGCAGCTATAGGGGGACAGGGGATGGCTACACCTTC.

The chain couples TRBV5-6 to TRBJ1-1; D gene unclear. V was cut by 2 bases and J by 2 bases, with 7 bases left in between. Germline CDR1 is SGHDT and CDR2 is YYEEEE. The CDR3 covers 13 residues. CDR3 sequence reads: CASSFGHNTEAFF. The CDR3 bases are TGTGCCAGCAGCTTCGGTCATAACACTGAAGCTTTCTTT.

The chain carries TRBV5-1 and TRBJ2-5; maybe TRBD2 (8 bases). The CDR3 spans 17 residues. Germline CDR1 reads SGHRS; CDR2 reads YFSETQ. V was clipped by 2 bases and J by 4 bases, with 21 bases between them. As DNA, the CDR3 is TGCGCCAGCAGCTTCCGGGGGGGGAAGGGGGCAGGAGAGACCCAGTACTTC. Amino acids: CASSFRGGKGAGETQYF.